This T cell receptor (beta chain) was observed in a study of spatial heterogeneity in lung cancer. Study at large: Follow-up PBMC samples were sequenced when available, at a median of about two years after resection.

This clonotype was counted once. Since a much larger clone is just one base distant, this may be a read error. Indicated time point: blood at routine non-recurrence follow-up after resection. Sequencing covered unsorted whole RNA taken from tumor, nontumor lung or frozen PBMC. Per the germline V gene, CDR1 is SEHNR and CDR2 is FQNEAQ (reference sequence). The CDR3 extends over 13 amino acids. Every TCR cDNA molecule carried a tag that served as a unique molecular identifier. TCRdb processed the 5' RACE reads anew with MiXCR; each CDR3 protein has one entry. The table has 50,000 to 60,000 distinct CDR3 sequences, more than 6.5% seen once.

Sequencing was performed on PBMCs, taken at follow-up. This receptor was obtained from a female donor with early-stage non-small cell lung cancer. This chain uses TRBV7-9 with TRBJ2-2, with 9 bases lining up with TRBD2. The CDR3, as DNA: TGTGCCAGCAGCTCCCTTCGCGGGGGGGAGCTGTATTTT. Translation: CASSSLRGGELYF.